Listed here are 14 T cell receptor beta chains from one sample, sequenced in a study of CD8+ T cells in alopecia areata. Sample treatment: oral pan-JAK inhibitor, 5-10 mg twice daily. RNA extraction was followed by reverse transcription into cDNA, which acted as the sequencing template. The assay was immunoSEQ multiplex PCR, and TCRdb's table has in-frame clones only and misses some. The table lists 75,000 to 85,000 clones, around 67% of them singletons, with around 24% in the top ten. This material consisted of CD8+ T cells sorted from blood, taken at week 24, from a patient treated with tofacitinib. The receptors stem from a human donor with alopecia areata.

This clone has only a few counts. The chain is built from TRBV7-2 and TRBJ2-3, with TRBD2 matching over 16 bases. Germline V gene lookup returns CDR1 SGHTA and CDR2 FQGNSA. CDR3 size: 19 residues. V trimming: 5 bases; J trimming: 1 base; junction bases outside the gene matches: 9. CDR3 in DNA: TGTGCCAGCAGCCCGACGGGACTAGCGGGGGGGGTTGGCACAGATACGCAGTATTTT. Translation: CASSPTGLAGGVGTDTQYF.

This clone was counted a single time. The rearrangement uses TRBV5-1 and TRBJ2-7; TRBD1 matches at 8 bases. Germline CDR1 reads SGHRS; CDR2 reads YFSETQ. The J segment lost 7 bases and the V segment lost 8 bases, leaving 8 bases of the junction unmatched. The CDR3 covers 12 residues. The CDR3 bases are TGCGCCAGTGGACAGGGAGTAGGTGAGCAGTACTTC. Protein: CASGQGVGEQYF.

V usage is TRBV6-5 and J usage is TRBJ2-5; D is unclear. CDR3 length equals 13 residues. Deletions cut 0 bases from V and 5 bases from J, with 7 bases between. Germline V lookup: CDR1 MNHEY, CDR2 SVGAGI. CDR3 sequence reads: CASSYSERETQYF. The CDR3 bases are TGTGCCAGCAGTTACTCCGAACGGGAGACCCAGTACTTC.

This clone was detected a few times. This rearrangement joins TRBV10-3 to TRBJ2-7; 7 bases line up with TRBD1. Germline lookup yields CDR1 ENHRY and CDR2 SYGVKD. CDR3 length: 13 amino acids. V lost 6 bases, J lost 3 bases, and 5 bases stayed unmatched. In DNA form, the CDR3 reads TGTGCCATCAGGCCGGGACAGTACTACGAGCAGTACTTC. The encoded protein is CAIRPGQYYEQYF.

On this clone: A read error likely explains this, since a far larger clone differs by one base. This chain joins TRBV5-6 and TRBJ2-7; D is possibly TRBD1 (6 bases). Per germline, CDR1 SGHDT and CDR2 YYEEEE. The CDR3 is made up of 15 amino acids. V gave up 4 bases and J gave up 3 bases, with 17 bases separating them. The CDR3 DNA is TGTGCCAGCAGCCAGGGTCTAACAGGGTTCTACGAGCAGTACTTC. Translated: CASSQGLTGFYEQYF.

The chain couples TRBV7-8 to TRBJ1-1; 7 nucleotides match TRBD1. The CDR3 is 12 amino acids. The germline gives CDR1 SGHVS, CDR2 FQNEAQ. The trim removed 5 bases at V and 7 bases at J, leaving 4 bases unmatched. Here the CDR3 DNA reads TGTGCCAGCAGCCCAGGGGGACTTGAAGCTTTCTTT. This sequence encodes CASSPGGLEAFF.

The chain links TRBV27 to TRBJ2-3, with TRBD2 identical over 12 bases. With 2 bases clipped from V and 6 bases from J, the junction kept 3 bases outside the gene matches. The CDR3 spans 15 residues. Germline V gene data show CDR1 as MNHEY and CDR2 as SMNVEV (reference sequence). CDR3 sequence: CASSLLAGGVDTQYF. DNA for the CDR3: TGTGCCAGCAGTTTACTAGCGGGAGGGGTGGATACGCAGTATTTT.

This clone is medium-sized (0.01 to 0.1%). This chain links TRBV15 with TRBJ2-1; 13 nucleotides match TRBD2. Germline CDR1 is LNHNV and CDR2 is YYDKDF (reference sequence). V gave up 1 base and J gave up 6 bases; unmatched junction bases: 3. The CDR3 covers 16 residues. The CDR3 nucleotides read TGTGCCACCAGCAGAGTAGGGACTAGCGGGGTCAATGAGCAGTTCTTC. Its translation: CATSRVGTSGVNEQFF.

This clone turned up a few times. V usage is TRBV6-6 and J usage is TRBJ2-2, with D perhaps given as TRBD1 or TRBD2 (5 bases each). Per the germline V gene, CDR1 is MNHNY and CDR2 is SVGAGI (reference sequence). Trimming removed 0 bases at V and 4 bases at J, with 12 bases between. This CDR3 spans 16 amino acids. The CDR3 sequence is CASSYSPGLGTGELFF. In DNA form, the CDR3 reads TGTGCCAGCAGTTACTCGCCGGGGCTCGGCACCGGGGAGCTGTTTTTT.

V and J are TRBV5-6 and TRBJ1-2; D is possibly TRBD1 (6 bases). In germline, CDR1 is SGHDT, CDR2 YYEEEE. Trimming shortened V by 0 bases and J by 6 bases, and 9 bases separated the two germline ends. This CDR3 has 13 residues. Written as DNA, the CDR3 is TGTGCCAGCAGCTTGGACGAGGGGGATGGCTACACCTTC. Protein: CASSLDEGDGYTF.

CDR3 sequence (DNA): TGCAGCGTTGGATCGACTAGCGGGGGAAATGAGCAGTTCTTC. This translates into CSVGSTSGGNEQFF. V usage is TRBV29-1 and J usage is TRBJ2-1, with TRBD2 matching 12 bases. Germline values: CDR1 SQVTM, CDR2 ANQGSEA. The junction had 5 bases not matched to a gene; V was cut back by 4 bases and J by 7 bases. This CDR3 has 14 residues.

The rearrangement links TRBV5-6 to TRBJ2-1; D remains unclear. Germline assignment: CDR1 SGHDT and CDR2 YYEEEE. CDR3 length: 14 amino acids. Deletions cut 3 bases from V and 3 bases from J, with 10 bases between. The CDR3 sequence: CASSWPESYNEQFF. CDR3 nucleotide sequence: TGTGCCAGCAGCTGGCCAGAAAGCTACAATGAGCAGTTCTTC.

The DNA for the CDR3 is TGTGCGACCGGCCCACGGGACGACTACGAGCAGTACTTC. As protein: CATGPRDDYEQYF. V and J are TRBV28 and TRBJ2-7; D possibly uses TRBD1 or TRBD2 (5 bases each). The CDR3 is 13 residues long. Looked up from germline, CDR1 is MDHEN and CDR2 is SYDVKM.

The J gene is TRBJ2-7, the V gene TRBV25-1; D not certain. Per the germline V gene, CDR1 is MGHDK and CDR2 is SYGVNS. The CDR3 runs 15 residues. V was trimmed by 1 base and J by 6 bases, leaving 16 bases between them. The chain's CDR3 is CASSESLGLVFEQYF. The CDR3 coding sequence is TGTGCCAGCAGTGAATCTCTGGGTTTGGTTTTCGAGCAGTACTTC.